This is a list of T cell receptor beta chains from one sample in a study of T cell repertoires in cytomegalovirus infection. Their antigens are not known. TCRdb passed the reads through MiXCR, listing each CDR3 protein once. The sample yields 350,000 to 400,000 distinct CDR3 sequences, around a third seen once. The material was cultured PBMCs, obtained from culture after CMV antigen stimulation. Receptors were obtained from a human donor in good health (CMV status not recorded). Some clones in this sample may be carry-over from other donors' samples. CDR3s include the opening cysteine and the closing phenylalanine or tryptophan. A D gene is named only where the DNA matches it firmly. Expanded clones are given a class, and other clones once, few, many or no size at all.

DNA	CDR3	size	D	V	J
TGCGCCAGCAGCTTGGCCGGGAGAAATCTTTACGAGCCGTACTTC	CASSLAGRNLYEPYF	-	-	TRBV5-1	TRBJ2-7
TGTGCCATCGCCGGGACTAGCGGGACGTTTTACGAGCAGTACTTC	CAIAGTSGTFYEQYF	-	TRBD2	TRBV10-3	TRBJ2-7
TGTGCCAGCAGCTCTGGGTGGAATGAGCAGTTCTTC	CASSSGWNEQFF	few	-	TRBV7-2	TRBJ2-1
TGTGCCACTCGGACAGGGAGGCGTGAAAAACTGTTTTTT	CATRTGRREKLFF	few	TRBD1	TRBV6-2/TRBV6-3	TRBJ1-4
TGTGCCAGCAGTGAACGGGCGGTTACCTATGGCTACACCTTC	CASSERAVTYGYTF	once	-	TRBV25-1	TRBJ1-2
TGTGCCAGCAGCCCTAGTGGGAACACTGAAGCTTTCTTT	CASSPSGNTEAFF	-	-	TRBV11-2	TRBJ1-1
TGTGCCAGCAGGATTGCAGGGTTGGGCTCCTATAATTCACCCCTCCACTTT	CASRIAGLGSYNSPLHF	few	-	TRBV6-1	TRBJ1-6
TGTGCCACCAGCAGAGTCGACAGGATGAATCAGCCCCAGCATTTT	CATSRVDRMNQPQHF	-	-	TRBV15	TRBJ1-5
TGTGCCAGCAGCTTGTCCCAGTACAATGAGCAGTTCTTC	CASSLSQYNEQFF	-	-	TRBV5-6	TRBJ2-1
TGTGCCAGCAGCTTCCTAGTGGGCCGTAATGAAAAACTGTTTTTT	CASSFLVGRNEKLFF	-	-	TRBV11-3	TRBJ1-4
TGTGCCAGTCCCAAGACAGGGAACACCGGGGAGCTGTTTTTT	CASPKTGNTGELFF	-	-	TRBV19	TRBJ2-2
TGCAGTGCTAGGGGTGGTGGGTACCAAGAGACCCAGTACTTC	CSARGGGYQETQYF	few	-	TRBV20-1	TRBJ2-5
TGTGCCAGCAGCGGGACTAGCGGGAGGGGGAACACCGGGGAGCTGTTTTTT	CASSGTSGRGNTGELFF	-	TRBD2	TRBV7-9	TRBJ2-2
TGTGCCAGCAGGTCAGGGACTGCCAGCTCTGGAAACACCATATATTTT	CASRSGTASSGNTIYF	few	-	TRBV12-3/TRBV12-4	TRBJ1-3
TGTGCCAGCAGCTTAATCGCTAGAGTCTCAAACACTGAAGCTTTCTTT	CASSLIARVSNTEAFF	-	-	TRBV7-2	TRBJ1-1
TGTGCCAGCAGTCCCCGGACAGGTAGCAATCAGCCCCAGCATTTT	CASSPRTGSNQPQHF	many	TRBD1	TRBV7-2	TRBJ1-5
TGTGCCAGCACCCCGGGAGGGGAGACCCAGTACTTC	CASTPGGETQYF	-	TRBD2	TRBV12-3/TRBV12-4	TRBJ2-5
TGTGCCAGCGCCTCCCTGAGGGGGCGGTTTGGTCGCTCCTATAATTCACCCCTCCACTTT	CASASLRGRFGRSYNSPLHF	-	TRBD1	TRBV27	TRBJ1-6
TGTGCCAGCAGTTGGGGGGGGACCGGGGCCAACGTCCTGACTTTC	CASSWGGTGANVLTF	few	TRBD2	TRBV28	TRBJ2-6
TGTGCCAGCAGTTACCCGGACAGGATCAATCAGCCCCAGCATTTT	CASSYPDRINQPQHF	many	TRBD1	TRBV28	TRBJ1-5
TGCGCCAGCAGCCAACCACCGACATTTATTGAAAAACTGTTTTTT	CASSQPPTFIEKLFF	once	-	TRBV4-1	TRBJ1-4
TGTGCCAGCAGCTTAATCCCTCAGGACGCGCAGGAGCAGTTCTTC	CASSLIPQDAQEQFF	many	-	TRBV7-2	TRBJ2-1
TGTGCCAGCTCTCCCAGGACTAGCGGGGCTAGCACAGATACGCAGTATTTT	CASSPRTSGASTDTQYF	-	TRBD2	TRBV18	TRBJ2-3
TGTGCCAGCAGTTTACTTCAGGGTTCTGGCTACACCTTC	CASSLLQGSGYTF	few	-	TRBV12-3/TRBV12-4	TRBJ1-2
TGTGCCAGCAGCCCACCTAGTGGGGAGACCCAGTACTTC	CASSPPSGETQYF	-	-	TRBV9	TRBJ2-5
TGTGCCAGCAGTTTCCGGGGGGGGGGATTCGATGAGCAGTTCTTC	CASSFRGGGFDEQFF	-	TRBD2	TRBV27	TRBJ2-1